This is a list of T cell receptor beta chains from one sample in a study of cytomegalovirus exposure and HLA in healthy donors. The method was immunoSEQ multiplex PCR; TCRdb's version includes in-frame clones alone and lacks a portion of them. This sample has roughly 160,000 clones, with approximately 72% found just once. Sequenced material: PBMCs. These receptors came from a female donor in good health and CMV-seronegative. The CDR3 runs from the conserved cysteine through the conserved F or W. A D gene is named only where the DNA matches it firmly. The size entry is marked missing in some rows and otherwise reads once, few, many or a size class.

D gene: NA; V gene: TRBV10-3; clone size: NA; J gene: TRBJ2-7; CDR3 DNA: TGTGCCATCAGTGAGTCGGCCAGCTCCTACGAGCAGTACTTC; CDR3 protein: CAISESASSYEQYF
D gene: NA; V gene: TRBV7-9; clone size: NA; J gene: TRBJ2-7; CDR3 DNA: TGTGCCAGCAGCTTAGCCCCTTACAGGGATACCCTTGGTGAGCAGTACTTC; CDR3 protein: CASSLAPYRDTLGEQYF
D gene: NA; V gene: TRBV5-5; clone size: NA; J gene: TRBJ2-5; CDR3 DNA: TGTGCCAGCAGCTTCGAGGGGGGGGAGACCCAGTACTTC; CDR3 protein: CASSFEGGETQYF
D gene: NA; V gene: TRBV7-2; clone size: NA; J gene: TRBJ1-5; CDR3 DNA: TGTGCCAGCAGCGACACCGGGACAACGAATCAGCCCCAGCATTTT; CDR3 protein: CASSDTGTTNQPQHF
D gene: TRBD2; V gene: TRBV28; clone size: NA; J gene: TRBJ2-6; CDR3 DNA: TGTGCCATATCCTCGGGGGGGGGTCGTGCCAACGTCCTGACTTTC; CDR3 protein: CAISSGGGRANVLTF
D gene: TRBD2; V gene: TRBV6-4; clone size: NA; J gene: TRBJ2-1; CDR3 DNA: TGTGCCAGCAGTAGCGGGAGCTCCTACAATGAGCAGTTCTTC; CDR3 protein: CASSSGSSYNEQFF
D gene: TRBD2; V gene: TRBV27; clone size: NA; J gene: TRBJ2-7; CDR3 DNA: TGTGCCAGCACCCCCTCTGCGGGGGGATCCTACGAGCAGTACTTC; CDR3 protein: CASTPSAGGSYEQYF
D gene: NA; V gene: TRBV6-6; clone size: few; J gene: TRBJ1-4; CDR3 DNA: TGTGCCAGCAGTTACTCGAGTGAAAAACTGTTTTTT; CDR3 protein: CASSYSSEKLFF
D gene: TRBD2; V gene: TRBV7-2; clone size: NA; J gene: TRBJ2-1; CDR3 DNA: TGTGCCAGCAGCTTAGGGACTAGCGTTTATGAGCAGTTCTTC; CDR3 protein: CASSLGTSVYEQFF
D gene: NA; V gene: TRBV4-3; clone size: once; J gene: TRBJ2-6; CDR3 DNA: TGCGCCAGCAGCCAAGATCAGACTGCTGGGGCCAACGTCCTGACTTTC; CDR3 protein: CASSQDQTAGANVLTF
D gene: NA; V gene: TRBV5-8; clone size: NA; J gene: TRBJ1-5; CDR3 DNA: TGTGCCAGCAGCGAGGAGGGCGACAGCAGAAAACATCAGCCCCAGCATTTT; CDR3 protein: CASSEEGDSRKHQPQHF
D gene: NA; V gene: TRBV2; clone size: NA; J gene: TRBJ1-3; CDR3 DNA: TGTGCCAGCAGTGAGACGGGACTCTCTGGAAACACCATATATTTT; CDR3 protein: CASSETGLSGNTIYF
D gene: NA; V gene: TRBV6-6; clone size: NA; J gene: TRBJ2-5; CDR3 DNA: TGTGCCAGCAGTTACTCCTCAGGGGTCGGAGAGACCCAGTACTTC; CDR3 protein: CASSYSSGVGETQYF
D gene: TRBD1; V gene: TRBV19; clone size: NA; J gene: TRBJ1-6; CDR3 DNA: TGTGCCAGTAGGACGCGGGACAGAGATTCACCCCTCCACTTT; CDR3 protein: CASRTRDRDSPLHF
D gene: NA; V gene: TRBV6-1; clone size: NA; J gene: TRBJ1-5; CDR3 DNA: TGTGCCAGCAAGGGAGGGACCCAGGGGAATCAGCCCCAGCATTTT; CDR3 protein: CASKGGTQGNQPQHF
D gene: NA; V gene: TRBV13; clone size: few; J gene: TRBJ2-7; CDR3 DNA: TGTGCCAAACTATCACAGGGACAAACCTACGAGCAGTACTTC; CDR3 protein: CAKLSQGQTYEQYF
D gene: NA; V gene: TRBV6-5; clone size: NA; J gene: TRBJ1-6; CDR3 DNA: TGTGCCAGCAGTTGGGGGGTAACCTATAATTCACCCCTCCACTTT; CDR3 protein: CASSWGVTYNSPLHF
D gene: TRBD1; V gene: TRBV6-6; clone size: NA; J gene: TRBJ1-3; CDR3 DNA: TGTGCCAGCAGCACGACAGGGGAGAACCCTGGAAACACCATATATTTT; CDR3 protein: CASSTTGENPGNTIYF
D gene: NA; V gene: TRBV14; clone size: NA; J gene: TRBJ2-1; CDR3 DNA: TGTGCCAGCAGCCAAGATACGGGAGAAAGGGGCGATGAGCAGTTCTTC; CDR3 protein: CASSQDTGERGDEQFF
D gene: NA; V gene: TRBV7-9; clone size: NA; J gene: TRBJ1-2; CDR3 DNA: TGTGCCAGCAGCTTAGGCGACAGTAGGGTCTATGGCTACACCTTC; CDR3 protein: CASSLGDSRVYGYTF
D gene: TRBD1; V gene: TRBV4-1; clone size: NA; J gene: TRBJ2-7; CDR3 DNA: TGCGCCAGCAGACAAAACCGGGACAGCCTGTCCTACGAGCAGTACTTC; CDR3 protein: CASRQNRDSLSYEQYF
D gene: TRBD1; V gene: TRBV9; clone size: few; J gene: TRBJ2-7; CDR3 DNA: TGTGCCAGCAGCCGGGGGGACAGGGTGGCGGACGAGCAGTACTTC; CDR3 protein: CASSRGDRVADEQYF
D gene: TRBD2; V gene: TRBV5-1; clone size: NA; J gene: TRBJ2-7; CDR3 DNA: TGCGCCAGCAGCGCTAGCGGCCAACCCTACGAGCAGTACTTC; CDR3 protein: CASSASGQPYEQYF
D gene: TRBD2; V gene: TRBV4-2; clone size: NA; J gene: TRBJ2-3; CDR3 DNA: TGTGCCAGCAGCCGGGGGGGTAGCGGGGGGAGCACAGATACGCAGTATTTT; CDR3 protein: CASSRGGSGGSTDTQYF
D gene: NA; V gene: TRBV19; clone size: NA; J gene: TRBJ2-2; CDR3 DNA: TGTGCCAGTAGGAGAGAGGACATTTTTAACACCGGGGAGCTGTTTTTT; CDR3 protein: CASRREDIFNTGELFF